This T cell receptor (beta chain) stems from a study of blood T cell repertoires in COVID-19. The CDR3 contains 19 residues. Produced via immunoSEQ multiplex PCR; TCRdb's table is partial and in-frame only. This table has approximately 290,000 clones, 70% to 90% appearing once. In its sample, this clone was seen a few times. This rearrangement joins TRBV21-1 to TRBJ2-3; TRBD2 reflects the table's D call only, with no check against the DNA. TRBV21-1 is a pseudogene. Sequencing was done on a sample of PBMCs or T cells enriched from blood (not recorded which). The source is a woman aged 25-40 years who had recovered from COVID-19. This CDR3 reads CASSKEGSGYNALTDTQYF. The CDR3 DNA sequence: TGTGCCAGCAGCAAAGAGGGTAGCGGATACAACGCCCTCACAGATACGCAGTATTTT.